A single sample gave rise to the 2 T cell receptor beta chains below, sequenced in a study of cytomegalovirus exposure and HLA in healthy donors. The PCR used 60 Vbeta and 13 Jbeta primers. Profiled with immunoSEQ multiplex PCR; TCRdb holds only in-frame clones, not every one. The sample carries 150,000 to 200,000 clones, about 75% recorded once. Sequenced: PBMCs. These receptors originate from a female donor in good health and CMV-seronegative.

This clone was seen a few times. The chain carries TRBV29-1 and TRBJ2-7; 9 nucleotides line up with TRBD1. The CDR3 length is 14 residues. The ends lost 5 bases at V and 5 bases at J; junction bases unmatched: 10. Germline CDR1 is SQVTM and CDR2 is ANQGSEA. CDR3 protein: CSVWTSGQGNEQYF. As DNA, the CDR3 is TGCAGCGTTTGGACCTCGGGACAGGGAAACGAGCAGTACTTC.

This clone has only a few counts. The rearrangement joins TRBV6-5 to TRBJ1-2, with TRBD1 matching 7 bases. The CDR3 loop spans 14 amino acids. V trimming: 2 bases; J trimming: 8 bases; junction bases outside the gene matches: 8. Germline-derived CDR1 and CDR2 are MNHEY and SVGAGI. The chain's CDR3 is CASSYRGHEEGYTF. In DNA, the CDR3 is TGTGCCAGCAGTTACAGGGGGCACGAGGAGGGCTACACCTTC.